A single sample gave rise to the 24 T cell receptor beta chains below, sequenced in a study of cytomegalovirus exposure and HLA in healthy donors. PCR involved 60 Vbeta and 13 Jbeta primers. Generated by immunoSEQ multiplex PCR, the TCRdb table keeps only in-frame clones and is missing some. The table lists fewer than 200,000 clones, roughly 79% of them singletons. The specimen sequenced was PBMCs. These receptors originate from a woman in her fifties or sixties in good health and CMV-seropositive.

The genes are TRBV19 and TRBJ2-5; D might be TRBD1 (6 bases). CDR3 length: 14 amino acids. Germline V gene sequence: CDR1 LNHDA, CDR2 SQIVND (reference sequence). V shed 5 bases and J shed 1 base, with 11 bases lying between them. CDR3: CASSPLGGQETQYF. The CDR3 DNA reads TGTGCCAGTAGTCCCCTAGGGGGCCAAGAGACCCAGTACTTC.

This clone was recorded once. This chain links TRBV7-6 with TRBJ2-1; the D gene is possibly TRBD2 (6 bases). V dropped 5 bases and J dropped 3 bases, with 17 bases sitting between them. The CDR3 length is 16 residues. The germline V gene encodes CDR1 SGHVS and CDR2 FNYEAQ. CDR3 DNA: TGTGCCAGCAGCCCTGGGACTTTTAACGTCTACAATGAGCAGTTCTTC. Translated: CASSPGTFNVYNEQFF.

The V call is TRBV2, the J call TRBJ2-3; 9 positions match TRBD1. CDR1 and CDR2 from the germline V gene are SNHLY and FYNNEI. This CDR3 comprises 14 residues. V shed 6 bases and J 4 bases; nucleotides not matched to a gene: 5. As DNA, the CDR3 is TGTGCCAGCAGAACAGGGGGCATTTCAGATACGCAGTATTTT. Translating gives CASRTGGISDTQYF.

There are a few counts of this clone. The chain employs TRBV5-4 and TRBJ1-2; 8 bases are a match to TRBD1. The length of the CDR3 is 15 residues. J was trimmed by 4 bases and V by 4 bases; bases with no gene match: 9. Germline V gene data show CDR1 as SGHNT and CDR2 as YYREEE (reference sequence). The CDR3 loop reads CASSPTTGVTYGYTF. In DNA form, the CDR3 reads TGTGCCAGCAGCCCCACGACAGGGGTCACCTATGGCTACACCTTC. Using reference TRBV5-4 and TRBJ1-2 for the parts outside the CDR3, the full variable domain is ETGVTQSPTHLIKTRGQQVTLRCSSQSGHNTVSWYQQALGQGPQFIFQYYREEENGRGNFPPRFSGLQFPNYSSELNVNALELDDSALYLCASSPTTGVTYGYTFGSGTRLTVV.

V gene TRBV30 combines with J gene TRBJ2-6; D possibly corresponds to TRBD1 (5 bases). V lost 8 bases and J 0 bases, leaving 8 bases between the germline ends. Per germline, CDR1 GTSNPN and CDR2 SVGIG (reference sequence). The length of the CDR3 is 13 residues. The CDR3 DNA reads TGTGCCAGAGACAGCTCTGGGGCCAACGTCCTGACTTTC. This sequence encodes CARDSSGANVLTF.

The gene calls are TRBV9 and TRBJ1-2; D call uncertain. CDR1 is SGDLS, CDR2 YYNGEE, per germline. This CDR3 contains 14 residues. Trimming left V 0 bases short and J 5 bases short, with 11 bases between. The CDR3 nucleotides read TGTGCCAGCAGCGTAGCTATGACACCTTATGGCTACACCTTC. It translates to CASSVAMTPYGYTF. The entire variable domain, with the rest obtained from reference TRBV9 and TRBJ1-2, is as follows: DSGVTQTPKHLITATGQRVTLRCSPRSGDLSVYWYQQSLDQGLQFLIQYYNGEERAKGNILERFSAQQFPDLHSELNLSSLELGDSALYFCASSVAMTPYGYTFGSGTRLTVV.

This chain links TRBV2 with TRBJ1-1; D is unclear. Deletions cut 3 bases from V and 6 bases from J, with 14 bases between. CDR3 length: 14 residues. CDR1 SNHLY and CDR2 FYNNEI come from the germline V gene. CDR3 coding DNA: TGTGCCAGCAGTGATGCCCCTGTGAGGGCTGAAGCTTTCTTT. It translates to CASSDAPVRAEAFF.

This clone came up once. The rearrangement uses TRBV30 and TRBJ2-7; D is perhaps TRBD1 (6 bases). CDR1 is GTSNPN and CDR2 is SVGIG in the germline V gene (reference sequence). Trimming pared 4 bases from V and 0 bases from J, leaving 13 bases between. CDR3 size: 14 residues. The CDR3 is CAWNRQVHSYEQYF. In DNA, the CDR3 is TGTGCCTGGAACCGACAGGTTCACTCCTACGAGCAGTACTTC.

V gene TRBV5-1 combines with J gene TRBJ2-7; D might be TRBD2 (6 bases). The V gene's germline CDR1 is SGHRS and CDR2 YFSETQ. V lost 3 bases to trimming and J lost 6 bases, with 16 bases between them. The CDR3 has 14 amino acids. The CDR3 sequence is CASSSYFGGPEQYF. The CDR3 DNA follows: TGCGCCAGCAGCTCGTATTTCGGGGGACCCGAGCAGTACTTC.

V gene TRBV5-4 combines with J gene TRBJ1-2, with a weak D call TRBD1 (5 bases). Trimming removed 6 bases at V and 2 bases at J, with 17 bases between. This CDR3 spans 15 amino acids. The germline V gene has CDR1 SGHNT and CDR2 YYREEE (reference sequence). In nucleotides, the CDR3 is TGTGCCAGCACCCTTGGGGGGGGAAGGAACTATGGCTACACCTTC. It specifies CASTLGGGRNYGYTF.

J is TRBJ2-1 and V is TRBV5-1; no definite D call. V gave up 4 bases and J gave up 12 bases, with 14 bases separating them. The CDR3 extends over 12 amino acids. Germline V gene lookup returns CDR1 SGHRS and CDR2 YFSETQ. CDR3 nucleotide sequence: TGCGCCAGCAGCGTTACGGGTGAAGGGCAGTTCTTC. Its translation is CASSVTGEGQFF.

In nucleotides, the CDR3 is TGTGCCAGCATGGAGGAAGAGACCCAGTACTTC. It encodes CASMEEETQYF. This chain joins TRBV2 and TRBJ2-5; D possibly corresponds to TRBD2 (5 bases). The CDR3 runs 11 residues. Trimming left V 7 bases short and J 3 bases short, with 6 bases between. CDR1 is SNHLY, CDR2 FYNNEI, per germline.

The rearrangement uses TRBV6-1 and TRBJ2-1, with TRBD1 matching 9 bases. The CDR3 has 14 residues. The junction had 10 bases not matched to a gene; V was cut back by 10 bases and J by 6 bases. CDR1 is MNHNS, CDR2 SASEGT, per germline. CDR3 residues: CAIRPGQGSNEQFF. The DNA of the CDR3 is TGTGCCATCCGTCCGGGACAGGGTTCCAATGAGCAGTTCTTC.

The chain couples TRBV7-2 to TRBJ1-1, with 7 bases fitting TRBD1. CDR3 length: 12 residues. Per the germline V gene, CDR1 is SGHTA and CDR2 is FQGNSA. The J segment lost 5 bases and the V segment lost 7 bases, leaving 4 bases of the junction unmatched. CDR3 residues: CASNRGVTEAFF. CDR3 coding DNA: TGTGCCAGCAACAGGGGAGTTACTGAAGCTTTCTTT.

The V gene is TRBV11-1, the J gene TRBJ2-7; 8 bases align to TRBD2. The trim removed 2 bases at V and 2 bases at J, leaving 5 bases unmatched. Germline loops: CDR1 SGHAT, CDR2 FQDESV (reference sequence). CDR3 length: 15 amino acids. The CDR3: CASSLSGSGPYEQYF. CDR3 DNA sequence: TGTGCCAGCAGCTTAAGCGGGAGTGGTCCCTACGAGCAGTACTTC.

The chain couples TRBV4-1 to TRBJ1-2; no clear D. CDR1 is MGHRA and CDR2 is YSYEKL in the germline V gene. Trimming left V 0 bases short and J 5 bases short, with 10 bases between. There are 14 residues in the CDR3. The CDR3 sequence: CASSQELRTYGYTF. The DNA for the CDR3 is TGCGCCAGCAGCCAAGAATTACGGACTTATGGCTACACCTTC.

This rearrangement joins TRBV5-4 to TRBJ2-1; no firm D call. Germline values: CDR1 SGHNT, CDR2 YYREEE (reference sequence). Trimming pared 7 bases from V and 4 bases from J, leaving 12 bases between. The CDR3 length is 13 residues. The CDR3 loop reads CASHVNSYNEQFF. As DNA, the CDR3 is TGTGCCAGCCACGTGAACTCGTACAATGAGCAGTTCTTC.

The rearrangement links TRBV30 to TRBJ2-7, with TRBD1 matching 10 bases. This CDR3 region has 13 residues. With V trimmed by 5 bases and J by 4 bases, 5 bases remained unmatched. Per germline, CDR1 GTSNPN and CDR2 SVGIG (reference sequence). Here the CDR3 DNA reads TGTGCCTGGGGGGGGACAGGGGTTTACGAGCAGTACTTC. It encodes CAWGGTGVYEQYF.

J is TRBJ1-2 and V is TRBV6-1; 9 positions agree with TRBD1. The CDR3 extends over 16 amino acids. Unmatched junction bases numbered 14, after V lost 4 bases and J lost 8 bases. Germline assignment: CDR1 MNHNS and CDR2 SASEGT. CDR3 in amino acids: CASSAGSGTGKGGYTF. CDR3 DNA: TGTGCCAGCAGTGCGGGGTCAGGGACAGGGAAGGGGGGCTACACCTTC.

V and J are TRBV2 and TRBJ2-1; 14 bases line up with TRBD2. With 5 bases clipped from V and 10 bases from J, the junction kept 4 bases outside the gene matches. The germline CDR1 and CDR2 sequences are SNHLY and FYNNEI. This CDR3 region has 14 residues. The CDR3 DNA reads TGTGCCAGCAGTCCGGGACTAGCGGGGGTGGAGCAGTTCTTC. Encoded protein: CASSPGLAGVEQFF.

The rearrangement uses TRBV25-1 and TRBJ1-6; D possibly corresponds to TRBD1 (6 bases). Germline V lookup: CDR1 MGHDK, CDR2 SYGVNS. The ends were cut back, 4 bases at V and 0 bases at J, with 16 bases in the middle. The CDR3 runs to 18 residues. CDR3 sequence reads: CASSALTGPGSYNSPLHF. CDR3 nucleotides: TGTGCCAGCAGTGCCTTGACAGGACCAGGCTCCTATAATTCACCCCTCCACTTT.

In its sample, this clone was seen once. The V gene is TRBV25-1, the J gene TRBJ2-1, with a tentative D call TRBD2 (6 bases). CDR3 length equals 15 residues. CDR1 and CDR2 (germline): MGHDK, SYGVNS. The V and J ends lost 1 base and 11 bases respectively, with 18 bases between them. CDR3 residues: CASSESAGPTTQQFF. The CDR3 DNA follows: TGTGCCAGCAGTGAATCTGCGGGACCTACAACACAGCAGTTCTTC. The full variable domain, completed using reference TRBV25-1 and TRBJ2-1, is EADIYQTPRYLVIGTGKKITLECSQTMGHDKMYWYQQDPGMELHLIHYSYGVNSTEKGDLSSESTVSRIRTEHFPLTLESARPSHTSQYLCASSESAGPTTQQFFGPGTRLTVL.

This chain uses TRBV5-4 with TRBJ2-2; 8 bases are a match to TRBD2. The CDR3 runs to 17 residues. After removal of 3 bases from V and 6 bases from J, the junction contained 13 bases not matched to a gene. The germline V gene encodes CDR1 SGHNT and CDR2 YYREEE (reference sequence). CDR3 coding DNA: TGTGCCAGCAGCTCACAAGGGGGGACTAGTTGGTCCGGGGAGCTGTTTTTT. Translating gives CASSSQGGTSWSGELFF.

This clone was seen a single time. The chain combines TRBV5-8 with TRBJ2-3; weak D call: TRBD2 (7 bases). This CDR3 contains 16 residues. Germline V gene lookup returns CDR1 SGHTS and CDR2 YDEGEE. V lost 0 bases and J 2 bases, leaving 13 bases between the germline ends. The CDR3 region has the DNA TGTGCCAGCAGCTTGGCCCCGGGGGGCCTCACAGATACGCAGTATTTT. As protein: CASSLAPGGLTDTQYF.